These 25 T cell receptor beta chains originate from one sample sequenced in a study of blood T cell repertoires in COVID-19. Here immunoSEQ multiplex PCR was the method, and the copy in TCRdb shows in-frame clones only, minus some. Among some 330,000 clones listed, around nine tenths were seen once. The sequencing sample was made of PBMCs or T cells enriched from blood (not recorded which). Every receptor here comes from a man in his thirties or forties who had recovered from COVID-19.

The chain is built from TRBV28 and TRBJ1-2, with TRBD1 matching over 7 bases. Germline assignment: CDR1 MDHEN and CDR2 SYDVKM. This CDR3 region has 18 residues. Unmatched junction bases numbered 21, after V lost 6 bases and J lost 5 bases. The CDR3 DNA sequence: TGTGCCAGCAGAGCTTTGGGGTATCTACAGGGGCGTGAATATGGCTACACCTTC. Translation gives CASRALGYLQGREYGYTF.

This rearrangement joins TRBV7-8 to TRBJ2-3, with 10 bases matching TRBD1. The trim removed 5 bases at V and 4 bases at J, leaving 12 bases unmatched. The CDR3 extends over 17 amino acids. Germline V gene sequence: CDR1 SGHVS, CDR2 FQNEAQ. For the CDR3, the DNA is TGTGCCAGCAGCCTCTTCGGGACAGGGGAATTCGCAGATACGCAGTATTTT. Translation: CASSLFGTGEFADTQYF.

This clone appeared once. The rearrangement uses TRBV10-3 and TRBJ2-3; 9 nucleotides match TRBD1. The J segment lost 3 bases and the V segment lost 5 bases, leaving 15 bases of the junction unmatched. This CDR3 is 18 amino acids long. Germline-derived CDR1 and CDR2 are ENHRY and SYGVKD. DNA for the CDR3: TGTGCCATCAGTAGGGGGAGGCGGGACAGGGTATATACAGATACGCAGTATTTT. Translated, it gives CAISRGRRDRVYTDTQYF.

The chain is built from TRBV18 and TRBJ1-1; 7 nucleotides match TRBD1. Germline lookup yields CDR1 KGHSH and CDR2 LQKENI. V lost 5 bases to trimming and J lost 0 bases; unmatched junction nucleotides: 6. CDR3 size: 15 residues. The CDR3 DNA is TGTGCCAGCTCAAACAGGGACAGCTTGAACACTGAAGCTTTCTTT. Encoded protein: CASSNRDSLNTEAFF.

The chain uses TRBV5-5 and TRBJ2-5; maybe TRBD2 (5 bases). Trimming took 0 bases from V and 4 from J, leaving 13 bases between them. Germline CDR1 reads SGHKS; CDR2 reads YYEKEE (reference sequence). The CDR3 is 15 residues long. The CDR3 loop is CASSLGQWERETQYF. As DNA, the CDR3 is TGTGCCAGCAGCTTGGGCCAGTGGGAGCGAGAGACCCAGTACTTC.

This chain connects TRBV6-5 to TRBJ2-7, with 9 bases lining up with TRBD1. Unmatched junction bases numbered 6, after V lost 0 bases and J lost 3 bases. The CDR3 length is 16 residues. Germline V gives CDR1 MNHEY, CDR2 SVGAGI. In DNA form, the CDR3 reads TGTGCCAGCAGTTACTCGATGGGGACAGGGCGCTACGAGCAGTACTTC. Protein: CASSYSMGTGRYEQYF.

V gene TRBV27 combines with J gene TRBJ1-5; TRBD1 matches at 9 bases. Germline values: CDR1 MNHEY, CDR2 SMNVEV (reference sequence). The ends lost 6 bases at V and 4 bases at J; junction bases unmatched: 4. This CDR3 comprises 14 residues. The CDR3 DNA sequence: TGTGCCAGCAGAGCGACAGGGGGAAATCAGCCCCAGCATTTT. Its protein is CASRATGGNQPQHF.

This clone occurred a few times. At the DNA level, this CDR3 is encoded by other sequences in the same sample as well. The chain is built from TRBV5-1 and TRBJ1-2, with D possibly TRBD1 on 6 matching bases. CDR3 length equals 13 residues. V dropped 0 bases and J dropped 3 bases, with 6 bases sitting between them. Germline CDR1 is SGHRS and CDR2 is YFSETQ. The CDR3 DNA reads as TGCGCCAGCAGCTTGGCAGGGGACTATGGCTACACCTTC. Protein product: CASSLAGDYGYTF.

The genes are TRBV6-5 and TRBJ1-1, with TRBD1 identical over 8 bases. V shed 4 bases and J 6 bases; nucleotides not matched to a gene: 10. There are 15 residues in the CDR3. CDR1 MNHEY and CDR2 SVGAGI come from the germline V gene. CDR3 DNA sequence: TGTGCCAGCAGTTTACAGACAGGGGTAGTTCCTGAAGCTTTCTTT. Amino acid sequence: CASSLQTGVVPEAFF.

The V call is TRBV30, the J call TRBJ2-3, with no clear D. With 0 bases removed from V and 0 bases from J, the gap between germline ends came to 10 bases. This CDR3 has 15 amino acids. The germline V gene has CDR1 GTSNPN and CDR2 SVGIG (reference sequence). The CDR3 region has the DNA TGTGCCTGGAGTGTAATGGGCTCTAGCACAGATACGCAGTATTTT. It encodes CAWSVMGSSTDTQYF.

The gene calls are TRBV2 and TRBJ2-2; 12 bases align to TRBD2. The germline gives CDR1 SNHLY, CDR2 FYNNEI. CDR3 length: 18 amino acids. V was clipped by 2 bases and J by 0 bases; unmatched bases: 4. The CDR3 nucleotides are TGTGCCAGCAGTGAAACGCTAGCGGGGGGGTCGAACACCGGGGAGCTGTTTTTT. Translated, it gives CASSETLAGGSNTGELFF.

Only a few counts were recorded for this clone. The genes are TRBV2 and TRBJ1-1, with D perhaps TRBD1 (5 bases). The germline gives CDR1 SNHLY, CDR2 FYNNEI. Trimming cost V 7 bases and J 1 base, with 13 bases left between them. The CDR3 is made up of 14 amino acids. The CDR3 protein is CASNQWGRNTEAFF. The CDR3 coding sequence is TGTGCCAGCAACCAATGGGGCAGGAACACTGAAGCTTTCTTT.

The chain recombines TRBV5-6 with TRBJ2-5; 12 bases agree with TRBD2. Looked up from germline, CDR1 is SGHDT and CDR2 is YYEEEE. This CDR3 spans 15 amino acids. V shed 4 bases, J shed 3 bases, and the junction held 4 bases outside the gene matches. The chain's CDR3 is CASSTLAGGKETQYF. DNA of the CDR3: TGTGCCAGCAGCACTCTAGCGGGGGGGAAAGAGACCCAGTACTTC.

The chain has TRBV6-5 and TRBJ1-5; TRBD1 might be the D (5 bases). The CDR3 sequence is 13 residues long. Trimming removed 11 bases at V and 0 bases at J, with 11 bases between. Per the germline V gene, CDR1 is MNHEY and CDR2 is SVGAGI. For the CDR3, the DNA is TGTGCCTCGGGGCGGGGTAGCAATCAGCCCCAGCATTTT. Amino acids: CASGRGSNQPQHF.

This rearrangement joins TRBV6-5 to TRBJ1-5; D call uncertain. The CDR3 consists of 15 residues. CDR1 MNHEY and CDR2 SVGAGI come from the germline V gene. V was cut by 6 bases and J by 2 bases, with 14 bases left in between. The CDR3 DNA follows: TGTGCCAGCAGAGTAGATGAGAACGGCAATCAGCCCCAGCATTTT. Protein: CASRVDENGNQPQHF.

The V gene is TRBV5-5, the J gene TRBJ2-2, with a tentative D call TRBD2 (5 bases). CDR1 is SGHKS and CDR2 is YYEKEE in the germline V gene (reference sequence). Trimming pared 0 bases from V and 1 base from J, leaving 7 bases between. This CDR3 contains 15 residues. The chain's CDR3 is CASSLESGNTGELFF. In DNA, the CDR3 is TGTGCCAGCAGCTTGGAAAGCGGGAACACCGGGGAGCTGTTTTTT.

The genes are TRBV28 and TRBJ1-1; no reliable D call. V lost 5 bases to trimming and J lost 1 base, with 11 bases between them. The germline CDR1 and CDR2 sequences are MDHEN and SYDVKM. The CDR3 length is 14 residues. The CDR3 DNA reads TGTGCCAGCAGTCCCCGACACCGGAACACTGAAGCTTTCTTT. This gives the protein CASSPRHRNTEAFF.

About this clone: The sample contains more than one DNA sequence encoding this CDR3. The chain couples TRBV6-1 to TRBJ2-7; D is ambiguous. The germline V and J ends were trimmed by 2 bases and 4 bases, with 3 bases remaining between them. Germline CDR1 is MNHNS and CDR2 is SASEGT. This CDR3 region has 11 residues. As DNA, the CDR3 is TGTGCCAGCAGTGAATATTACGAGCAGTACTTC. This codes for CASSEYYEQYF.

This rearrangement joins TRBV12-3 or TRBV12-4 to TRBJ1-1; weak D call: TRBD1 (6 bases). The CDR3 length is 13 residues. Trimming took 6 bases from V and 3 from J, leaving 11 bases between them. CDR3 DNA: TGTGCCAGCAGCCAGGGGAGGGACACTGAAGCTTTCTTT. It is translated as CASSQGRDTEAFF.

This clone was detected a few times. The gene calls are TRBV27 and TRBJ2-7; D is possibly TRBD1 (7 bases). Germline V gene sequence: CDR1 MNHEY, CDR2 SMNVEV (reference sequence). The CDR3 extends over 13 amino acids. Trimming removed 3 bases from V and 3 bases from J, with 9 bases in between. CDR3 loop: CASSFQGGYEQYF. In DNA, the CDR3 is TGTGCCAGCAGTTTCCAGGGGGGCTACGAGCAGTACTTC.

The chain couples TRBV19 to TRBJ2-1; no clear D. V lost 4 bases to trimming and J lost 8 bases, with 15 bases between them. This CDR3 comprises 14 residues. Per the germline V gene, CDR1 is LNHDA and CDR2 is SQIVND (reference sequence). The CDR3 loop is CASSNFLLVHEQFF. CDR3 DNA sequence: TGTGCCAGTAGTAACTTCCTTCTAGTTCATGAGCAGTTCTTC.

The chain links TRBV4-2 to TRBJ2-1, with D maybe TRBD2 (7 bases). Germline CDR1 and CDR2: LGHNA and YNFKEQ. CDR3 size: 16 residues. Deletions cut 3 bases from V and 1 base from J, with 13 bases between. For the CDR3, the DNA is TGTGCCAGCAGCCAGGGCGGGGGCGAATCCTACAATGAGCAGTTCTTC. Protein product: CASSQGGGESYNEQFF.

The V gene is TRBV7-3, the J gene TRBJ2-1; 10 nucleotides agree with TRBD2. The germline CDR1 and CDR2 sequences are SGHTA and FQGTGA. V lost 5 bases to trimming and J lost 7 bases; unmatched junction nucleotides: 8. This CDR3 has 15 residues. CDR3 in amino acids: CASSASGGRGNEQFF. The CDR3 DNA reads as TGTGCCAGCAGCGCTAGCGGGGGACGTGGGAATGAGCAGTTCTTC.

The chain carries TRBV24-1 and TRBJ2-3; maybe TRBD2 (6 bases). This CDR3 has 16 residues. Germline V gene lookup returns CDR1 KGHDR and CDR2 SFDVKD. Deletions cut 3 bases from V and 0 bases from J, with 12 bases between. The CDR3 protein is CATSDGRRGSTDTQYF. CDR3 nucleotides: TGTGCCACCAGTGATGGGAGGCGGGGTAGCACAGATACGCAGTATTTT.

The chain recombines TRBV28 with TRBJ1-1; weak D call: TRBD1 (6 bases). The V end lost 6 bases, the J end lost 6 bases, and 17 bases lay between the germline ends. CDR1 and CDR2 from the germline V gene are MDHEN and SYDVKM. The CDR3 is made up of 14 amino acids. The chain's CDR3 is CASRRPGVRAEAFF. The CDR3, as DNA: TGTGCCAGCAGGCGACCAGGGGTTAGGGCTGAAGCTTTCTTT.